The next 6 T cell receptor beta chains were all read from a single sample in a study of Graves' ophthalmopathy and Graves' hyperthyroidism. Using RNA transcripts, the TCR beta CDR3 regions were amplified. Scientists carried out first-round RT-PCR using HTBI primers and then a second-round multiplex PCR. TCRdb passed the multiplex PCR reads through MiXCR, listing each CDR3 protein once. The profile shows 200,000 to 300,000 distinct CDR3 sequences, around 50% of them singletons. The sequenced sample was peripheral blood. The receptors were sampled from an adult man with Graves' ophthalmopathy.

The CDR3 region is CASSYHGPGETQYF. The CDR3 DNA is TGTGCCAGCAGTTACCACGGACCCGGAGAGACCCAGTACTTC. The chain combines TRBV12-3 or TRBV12-4 with TRBJ2-5; D call uncertain. Trimming pared 4 bases from V and 4 bases from J, leaving 13 bases between. The CDR3 extends over 14 amino acids.

The chain couples TRBV18 to TRBJ2-5; D not certain. Per the germline V gene, CDR1 is KGHSH and CDR2 is LQKENI. The V gene lost 2 bases and the J gene lost 5 bases, with 6 bases spanning the gap. This CDR3 comprises 12 residues. The CDR3 sequence: CASSPKRETQYF. The DNA of the CDR3 is TGTGCCAGCTCACCAAAGAGGGAGACCCAGTACTTC.

Comments on this clonotype: The junction and the germline gene differ at one end; a read error may be behind it. The chain uses TRBV9 and TRBJ2-7; D is undetermined. This CDR3 has 15 amino acids. CDR1 and CDR2 (germline): SGDLS, YYNGEE. The DNA for the CDR3 is TGCGCCAGCTGCAGATCCGACGGCAATCGAAACGAGCAGTACTTC. This codes for CASCRSDGNRNEQYF.

V and J are TRBV9 and TRBJ1-2, with no clear D. V lost 7 bases and J lost 7, with 20 bases in between. In germline, CDR1 is SGDLS, CDR2 YYNGEE. The CDR3 sequence is 14 residues long. The CDR3 DNA reads as TGTGCCAGCTCGATGGGAGGTGAGAATTCTGGCTACACCTTC. Translating gives CASSMGGENSGYTF.

The rearrangement joins TRBV19 to TRBJ1-2; tentatively, D is TRBD1 (5 bases). Germline CDR1 and CDR2: LNHDA and SQIVND (reference sequence). V was clipped by 6 bases and J by 4 bases, with 24 bases between them. The CDR3 length is 17 residues. The CDR3 reads CASRTPKRNRDLYGYTF. CDR3 nucleotide sequence: TGTGCCAGTAGAACCCCGAAACGAAACCGGGACCTCTATGGCTACACCTTC.

The chain recombines TRBV7-2 with TRBJ2-6; the match to TRBD2 covers 15 bases. The V segment lost 5 bases and the J segment 16 bases; nucleotides outside the gene matches: 12. Germline V gene lookup returns CDR1 SGHTA and CDR2 FQGNSA. This CDR3 spans 16 amino acids. The CDR3 loop reads CASSAGLAGGHRELTF. The CDR3 nucleotides read TGTGCCAGCAGCGCCGGACTAGCGGGGGGGCACAGGGAGCTGACTTTC.